Below, one T cell receptor beta chain is given with its context. It has no known antigen specificity. No per-base quality is available; no much larger clone lies one base away. The CDR3 covers 13 residues, taking in both the cysteine and the phenylalanine. The only DNA kept is the CDR3, 39 bases in frame from the first base. Based on the germline V gene, the CDR1 and CDR2 sequences are SNHLY and FYNNEI. Here V drops 7 bases and J drops 2 bases, and the junction holds 3 bases not matched to any gene. This sample stems from a study of cytomegalovirus exposure and HLA in healthy donors (dated by TCRdb to 2016 to 2017). Regarding the complete study: The roughly 650 repertoires of the first cohort and the 95 to 150 validation repertoires were produced on the same platform, according to a later analysis. The study aimed to test whether signatures of past pathogen exposure could be identified by cataloging public T cell receptors. Besides the first cohort of 500 to 700 subjects, a separate validation cohort made up of 120 different subjects was used. To predict cytomegalovirus infection status, the study combined high-throughput TCR immunosequencing, statistical association of individual TCRs with disease status, and machine learning.

Donors formed part of the validation cohort, which comprised 120 subjects and was distinct from the first cohort of over 500 subjects. Libraries came from the immunoSEQ multiplex PCR assay. In the original analysis: A statistical classification framework was built for diagnosing cytomegalovirus status from the catalog of TCR beta chain sequences. Drawn from immuneACCESS, this table holds only the in-frame rearrangements with V and J called that TCRdb kept. Clones are partly lost; checked studies trace under half to an unresolved V gene and leave the rest unexplained. V, J and clone size derive from that table, while D and trimming were established from the DNA sequence. Counted in this sample were 150,000 to 250,000 clones; roughly 82% of them appeared once. The ten biggest clones cover around an eighth of the sample. General conclusions and limits of the study: Most TCR sequences were observed very rarely across donors, whereas some public TCRs were present in many individuals. All 130 or so repertoires were used to score co-occurrence in the validation cohort in a later analysis, because that analysis had no HLA typing for the cohort. In both the original and validation cohorts, the classifier was reported to diagnose cytomegalovirus status with high specificity and sensitivity. In vitro tests confirmed that a few of the cytomegalovirus-associated TCR beta chains recognize cytomegalovirus antigens. In the study, around 150 TCR beta chains were listed as associated with cytomegalovirus. A later analysis found that TCRs clustered in the first cohort also tended to co-occur in the 120 validation repertoires, with just under 95% of cluster scores above 0. The authors suggested that the approach could potentially be generalized to other disease states and immunological phenotypes.

This chain is built from TRBV2 and TRBJ2-3; 7 middle bases align to TRBD2. This TCR came from a young woman in good health and CMV-seropositive. Source material: PBMCs. DNA sequence: TGTGCCAGCACGCGGGAGAACACAGATACGCAGTATTTT. It translates as CASTRENTDTQYF.